A single sample is the source of the 16 T cell receptor beta chains below, sequenced in a study of shared clonotypes between healthy human individuals. The data were produced by immunoSEQ multiplex PCR, yet TCRdb's version contains in-frame clones alone and is incomplete. The sample consists of about 1.5 million clones, 95% to 99% of them appearing once. Sequences were obtained from naive CD4+ T cells sorted from blood. Subset defined: CD45RA+ positively selected. These receptor sequences come from a man aged 30 to 45 in good health.

The chain links TRBV30 to TRBJ2-3; D tentatively reads TRBD1 or TRBD2 (6 bases each). The CDR3 has 13 residues. V lost 3 bases, J lost 8 bases, and 15 bases lay in between. CDR1 and CDR2 from the germline V gene are GTSNPN and SVGIG (reference sequence). The CDR3 sequence is CAWRRGELGTQYF. The DNA for the CDR3 is TGTGCCTGGAGGAGGGGGGAGTTAGGTACGCAGTATTTT.

The chain is built from TRBV7-8 and TRBJ2-4; TRBD1 matches at 7 bases. The germline V gene encodes CDR1 SGHVS and CDR2 FQNEAQ. The CDR3 has 19 amino acids. V trimming: 5 bases; J trimming: 1 base; junction bases outside the gene matches: 17. The CDR3 bases are TGTGCCAGCAGCGAACGGCTTTTAAAGGGGGCCCTTGCCAAAAACATTCAGTACTTC. This gives the protein CASSERLLKGALAKNIQYF. Together with reference TRBV7-8 and TRBJ2-4, the CDR3 gives the full variable domain: GAGVSQSPRYKVAKRGQDVALRCDPISGHVSLFWYQQALGQGPEFLTYFQNEAQLDKSGLPSDRFFAERPEGSVSTLKIQRTQQEDSAVYLCASSERLLKGALAKNIQYFGAGTRLSVL.

Regarding this clone: The identical CDR3 is also encoded by other nucleotide sequences in the sample. This rearrangement joins TRBV5-6 to TRBJ2-1; D is unresolved. The germline CDR1 and CDR2 sequences are SGHDT and YYEEEE. The CDR3 is 13 residues long. The V and J ends lost 0 bases and 5 bases respectively, with 6 bases between them. The CDR3 region has the DNA TGTGCCAGCAGCTTGGGTAGGAACAATGAGCAGTTCTTC. It is translated as CASSLGRNNEQFF.

The chain links TRBV11-2 to TRBJ1-2; D perhaps matches TRBD1 (5 bases). V gave up 1 base and J gave up 7 bases, with 13 bases separating them. Looked up from germline, CDR1 is SGHAT and CDR2 is FQNNGV. There are 14 residues in the CDR3. The CDR3 DNA sequence: TGTGCCAGCAGCTTAGTCACAGGAGCGAGTGGCTACACCTTC. Its translation is CASSLVTGASGYTF.

The V gene is TRBV7-9, the J gene TRBJ2-5; 8 bases line up with TRBD1. The germline gives CDR1 SEHNR, CDR2 FQNEAQ (reference sequence). With 5 bases clipped from V and 5 bases from J, the junction kept 7 bases outside the gene matches. This CDR3 has 14 residues. Here the CDR3 DNA reads TGTGCCAGCAGCCCCTGGACAGGGAGGGAGACCCAGTACTTC. This encodes CASSPWTGRETQYF. The full variable domain, its missing parts supplied by reference TRBV7-9 and TRBJ2-5, is DTGVSQNPRHKITKRGQNVTFRCDPISEHNRLYWYRQTLGQGPEFLTYFQNEAQLEKSRLLSDRFSAERPKGSFSTLEIQRTEQGDSAMYLCASSPWTGRETQYFGPGTRLLVL.

The V gene is TRBV4-1, the J gene TRBJ2-7, with D perhaps matching TRBD1 (7 bases). Germline V gene data show CDR1 as MGHRA and CDR2 as YSYEKL. The CDR3 length is 17 residues. V lost 0 bases and J 1 base, leaving 16 bases between the germline ends. The CDR3, as DNA: TGCGCCAGCAGCCAAGAGGCTGCGGGACAGTTATCCTACGAGCAGTACTTC. As protein: CASSQEAAGQLSYEQYF.

This chain joins TRBV19 and TRBJ1-2; 8 bases line up with TRBD1. This CDR3 is 12 amino acids long. The V gene's germline CDR1 is LNHDA and CDR2 SQIVND (reference sequence). The V gene end was trimmed by 9 bases and the J gene end by 8 bases; junction bases not matched to a gene: 8. The CDR3 spells CASRQGNDGYTF. In nucleotides, the CDR3 is TGTGCCAGCCGACAGGGGAATGACGGCTACACCTTC.

The rearrangement uses TRBV7-2 and TRBJ1-2; 7 bases fit TRBD1. Losses at the gene ends were 5 bases for V and 7 bases for J; bases not matched to a gene: 7. CDR1 SGHTA and CDR2 FQGNSA come from the germline V gene. This CDR3 contains 13 residues. The CDR3 sequence is CASSGDRAGGYTF. CDR3 bases: TGTGCCAGCAGCGGAGACAGGGCTGGTGGCTACACCTTC.

V and J are TRBV7-6 and TRBJ2-3, with a weak D call TRBD2 (6 bases). The length of the CDR3 is 15 residues. CDR1 is SGHVS, CDR2 FNYEAQ, per germline. Trimming shortened V by 3 bases and J by 8 bases, and 18 bases separated the two germline ends. The CDR3 here is CASSLGGPPQATQYF. The CDR3 DNA reads TGTGCCAGCAGCTTGGGAGGTCCGCCACAAGCTACGCAGTATTTT.

This clone was observed once. The chain is built from TRBV5-1 and TRBJ2-3, with 7 bases fitting TRBD2. The V gene end was trimmed by 1 base and the J gene end by 2 bases; junction bases not matched to a gene: 7. The CDR3 runs to 16 residues. CDR1 and CDR2 from the germline V gene are SGHRS and YFSETQ. DNA of the CDR3: TGCGCCAGCAGCTTGATCGCTAGCGGAGTCACAGATACGCAGTATTTT. Protein: CASSLIASGVTDTQYF.

J is TRBJ2-6 and V is TRBV7-3, with D unclear. The CDR3 extends over 15 amino acids. Deletions cut 3 bases from V and 0 bases from J, with 6 bases between. CDR1 is SGHTA, CDR2 FQGTGA, per germline. The CDR3 DNA sequence: TGTGCCAGCAGCTTTTATAACTCTGGGGCCAACGTCCTGACTTTC. Translated, it gives CASSFYNSGANVLTF.

As to this clone: Other DNA sequences in the sample encode the same CDR3. The rearrangement uses TRBV9 and TRBJ2-3; 9 nucleotides agree with TRBD1. The CDR3 is 14 amino acids. Germline loops: CDR1 SGDLS, CDR2 YYNGEE. Germline trimming cut 4 bases from V and 3 bases from J; bases unmatched to any gene: 3. CDR3 loop: CASSPGQGTDTQYF. DNA of the CDR3: TGTGCCAGCAGCCCGGGACAGGGAACAGATACGCAGTATTTT.

The chain recombines TRBV15 with TRBJ2-3; 9 bases line up with TRBD2. V lost 0 bases and J lost 6; bases outside the gene matches: 4. The germline V gene encodes CDR1 LNHNV and CDR2 YYDKDF (reference sequence). This CDR3 region has 15 residues. This chain's CDR3 is CATSRELAGGDTQYF. The CDR3, as DNA: TGTGCCACCAGCAGAGAACTAGCGGGCGGGGATACGCAGTATTTT.

This rearrangement joins TRBV5-1 to TRBJ1-2; TRBD1 agrees at 8 bases. The CDR3 is made up of 11 amino acids. CDR1 SGHRS and CDR2 YFSETQ come from the germline V gene. Trimming at V came to 6 bases and at J to 8 bases, leaving 3 bases not matched to a gene. The CDR3 here is CASKDRVGYTF. CDR3 bases: TGCGCCAGCAAGGACAGGGTCGGCTACACCTTC.

The gene calls are TRBV7-2 and TRBJ1-3, with D tentatively TRBD1 (6 bases). V dropped 7 bases and J dropped 4 bases, with 17 bases sitting between them. Germline values: CDR1 SGHTA, CDR2 FQGNSA. This CDR3 has 15 residues. CDR3 DNA: TGTGCCAGCACCTACGACTCAGGGGTAGGAAACACCATATATTTT. Residues: CASTYDSGVGNTIYF. The full variable domain, completed using reference TRBV7-2 and TRBJ1-3, is GAGVSQSPSNKVTEKGKDVELRCDPISGHTALYWYRQSLGQGLEFLIYFQGNSAPDKSGLPSDRFSAERTGGSVSTLTIQRTQQEDSAVYLCASTYDSGVGNTIYFGEGSWLTVV.

The CDR3 region has the DNA TGTGCCACCCGGGACAGGGGCCGCGCGGACACTGAAGCTTTCTTT. It encodes CATRDRGRADTEAFF. This chain links TRBV6-6 with TRBJ1-1; 10 nucleotides align to TRBD1. The V segment lost 10 bases and the J segment 3 bases; nucleotides outside the gene matches: 11. CDR3 length: 15 amino acids. Per the germline V gene, CDR1 is MNHNY and CDR2 is SVGAGI (reference sequence).